These 29 T cell receptor beta chains were all obtained from the same sample, sequenced in a study of blood T cell repertoires in COVID-19. The table came from immunoSEQ multiplex PCR; TCRdb's copy has only in-frame clones and leaves some out. The table records 150,000 to 200,000 clones, around 80% of them present only once. The source material was peripheral blood. Receptors originate from a man in his thirties or forties with active or convalescent COVID-19.

This clone was found a few times. This chain uses TRBV29-1 with TRBJ1-1; no clear D gene. There are 15 residues in the CDR3. The germline V gene encodes CDR1 SQVTM and CDR2 ANQGSEA. Trimming took 0 bases from V and 0 from J, leaving 11 bases between them. The CDR3 here is CSVEDGRGMNTEAFF. Here the CDR3 DNA reads TGCAGCGTTGAAGATGGCCGGGGAATGAACACTGAAGCTTTCTTT.

This chain connects TRBV6-5 to TRBJ2-1; D gene ambiguous. Per the germline V gene, CDR1 is MNHEY and CDR2 is SVGAGI. V lost 2 bases and J lost 4, with 15 bases in between. This CDR3 is 16 amino acids long. The CDR3 region is CASSYDPNGRYNEQFF. In DNA, the CDR3 is TGTGCCAGCAGTTACGACCCGAATGGGCGATACAATGAGCAGTTCTTC.

The chain carries TRBV29-1 and TRBJ1-2, with a weak D call TRBD1 (6 bases). Germline CDR1 SQVTM, CDR2 ANQGSEA. This CDR3 has 13 amino acids. The V end lost 2 bases, the J end lost 4 bases, and 11 bases lay between the germline ends. CDR3 bases: TGCAGCGTTGAAAGGCAGGGGCCCTATGGCTACACCTTC. As protein: CSVERQGPYGYTF.

The chain is built from TRBV13 and TRBJ2-1; D perhaps matches TRBD2 (6 bases). Trimming took 0 bases from V and 7 from J, leaving 10 bases between them. This CDR3 is built from 14 residues. Germline lookup yields CDR1 PRHDT and CDR2 FYEKMQ (reference sequence). In nucleotides, the CDR3 is TGTGCCAGCAGCTTAGGGCGGGGCGCAAATGAGCAGTTCTTC. Protein sequence: CASSLGRGANEQFF.

This chain uses TRBV2 with TRBJ1-2; TRBD1 is a possible D gene (5 bases). The CDR3 consists of 14 residues. The germline V and J ends were trimmed by 10 bases and 0 bases, with 15 bases remaining between them. Looked up from germline, CDR1 is SNHLY and CDR2 is FYNNEI. Written as DNA, the CDR3 is TGTGCCACCACGGCCCAGGGATCTAACTATGGCTACACCTTC. Its protein product is CATTAQGSNYGYTF. The full variable domain, completed using reference TRBV2 and TRBJ1-2, is EPEVTQTPSHQVTQMGQEVILRCVPISNHLYFYWYRQILGQKVEFLVSFYNNEISEKSEIFDDQFSVERPDGSNFTLKIRSTKLEDSAMYFCATTAQGSNYGYTFGSGTRLTVV.

The chain has TRBV3-1 (or the pseudogene TRBV3-2) and TRBJ1-2; 9 bases agree with TRBD1. V trimming: 3 bases; J trimming: 4 bases; junction bases outside the gene matches: 0. There are 13 residues in the CDR3. Germline lookup yields CDR1 LGHDT and CDR2 YNNKEL (reference sequence). As DNA, the CDR3 is TGTGCCAGCAGCCAGGGACAGGGCTATGGCTACACCTTC. Translated, it gives CASSQGQGYGYTF.

The rearrangement joins TRBV24-1 to TRBJ2-2, with 7 bases identical to TRBD2. The ends lost 7 bases at V and 0 bases at J; junction bases unmatched: 4. This CDR3 contains 15 residues. From germline, CDR1 is KGHDR and CDR2 SFDVKD. The CDR3 loop is CATRDGGSNTGELFF. CDR3 in DNA: TGTGCCACCAGGGACGGGGGGTCGAACACCGGGGAGCTGTTTTTT.

This chain joins TRBV7-2 and TRBJ2-5, with TRBD2 as a possible D gene (5 bases). Germline V CDR1 and CDR2: SGHTA, FQGNSA. The V and J ends lost 6 bases and 5 bases respectively, with 13 bases between them. The CDR3 has 13 amino acids. This CDR3 reads CASRSNGGETQYF. CDR3 nucleotides: TGTGCCAGCAGATCAAACGGCGGGGAGACCCAGTACTTC.

As regards this clone: Other DNA sequences of this sample code for an identical CDR3. The chain has TRBV3-1 (or the pseudogene TRBV3-2) and TRBJ2-5; TRBD2 matches at 13 bases. The CDR3 spans 16 residues. Losses at the gene ends were 1 base for V and 2 bases for J; bases not matched to a gene: 1. Germline CDR1 LGHDT, CDR2 YNNKEL (reference sequence). CDR3 coding DNA: TGTGCCAGCAGCCAAGGGACTAGCGGGGGTCAAGAGACCCAGTACTTC. Translation gives CASSQGTSGGQETQYF.

This chain joins TRBV19 and TRBJ2-1; D is perhaps TRBD2 (6 bases). Germline V gene data show CDR1 as LNHDA and CDR2 as SQIVND (reference sequence). The CDR3 is 16 residues long. V lost 7 bases to trimming and J lost 2 bases, with 18 bases between them. The CDR3, as DNA: TGTGCCAGTACCGAAGGAGCCTGGGGGGCCTACAATGAGCAGTTCTTC. Translated: CASTEGAWGAYNEQFF.

The chain couples TRBV7-9 to TRBJ2-1; the D is unclear. This CDR3 is 15 amino acids long. Trimming stripped 1 base from V and 1 base from J, with 8 bases between. From germline, CDR1 is SEHNR and CDR2 FQNEAQ (reference sequence). CDR3 in DNA: TGTGCCAGCAGCTTAGGGCAGGTTTCCTACAATGAGCAGTTCTTC. It translates to CASSLGQVSYNEQFF.

V usage is TRBV30 and J usage is TRBJ1-1; D is possibly TRBD1 (5 bases). The CDR3 spans 17 residues. V was pared by 0 bases and J by 3 bases, with 20 bases between. Germline assignment: CDR1 GTSNPN and CDR2 SVGIG (reference sequence). CDR3 in amino acids: CAWSVPGGSGRDTEAFF. CDR3 coding DNA: TGTGCCTGGAGTGTCCCGGGGGGATCAGGGAGGGACACTGAAGCTTTCTTT.

This chain uses TRBV6-4 with TRBJ2-1; 8 nucleotides align to TRBD2. V shed 6 bases and J 5 bases; nucleotides not matched to a gene: 9. CDR3 length equals 15 residues. Germline V gives CDR1 MRHNA, CDR2 SNTAGT. The CDR3 is CASSPEAGGHNEQFF. The CDR3 region has the DNA TGTGCCAGCAGCCCCGAGGCGGGAGGTCACAATGAGCAGTTCTTC.

Only a few counts were recorded for this clone. This chain uses TRBV19 with TRBJ2-1, with 11 bases matching TRBD1. Germline V CDR1 and CDR2: LNHDA, SQIVND (reference sequence). V shed 2 bases, J shed 8 bases, and the junction held 8 bases outside the gene matches. The CDR3 has 16 residues. The CDR3 nucleotides read TGTGCCAGTAGTATAATCGGGACAGGGGGTTGGTATGAGCAGTTCTTC. Encoded protein: CASSIIGTGGWYEQFF.

The J gene is TRBJ2-5, the V gene TRBV19; no reliable D call. The CDR3 runs 12 residues. With 5 bases removed from V and 3 bases from J, the gap between germline ends came to 7 bases. CDR1 is LNHDA, CDR2 SQIVND, per germline (reference sequence). CDR3 sequence (DNA): TGTGCCAGTAGTCTGTTAAAAGAGACCCAGTACTTC. Encoded protein: CASSLLKETQYF.

The chain employs TRBV29-1 and TRBJ1-1; TRBD1 aligns across 12 bases. V was clipped by 7 bases and J by 6 bases; unmatched bases: 12. This CDR3 is built from 15 residues. Per germline, CDR1 SQVTM and CDR2 ANQGSEA. CDR3 bases: TGCAGCGGGTCCGGGACAGGGGGCTTGGATTCTGAAGCTTTCTTT. It specifies CSGSGTGGLDSEAFF.

This clone was seen just once. The chain employs TRBV2 and TRBJ2-7, with D tentatively TRBD2 (6 bases). There are 12 residues in the CDR3. Trimming left V 8 bases short and J 5 bases short, with 13 bases between. Germline V CDR1 and CDR2: SNHLY, FYNNEI. This chain's CDR3 is CASRSRENEQYF. CDR3 DNA: TGTGCCAGCCGGTCCCGGGAGAACGAGCAGTACTTC.

The V call is TRBV28, the J call TRBJ1-3; D uncertain. CDR1 is MDHEN, CDR2 SYDVKM, per germline. There are 13 residues in the CDR3. The germline V and J ends were trimmed by 6 bases and 3 bases, with 9 bases remaining between them. CDR3 sequence (DNA): TGTGCCAGCAGCTTCCACGGTGGAAACACCATATATTTT. Its translation: CASSFHGGNTIYF.

The rearrangement links TRBV5-4 to TRBJ1-5; unclear D gene. The V gene's germline CDR1 is SGHNT and CDR2 YYREEE (reference sequence). The CDR3 spans 15 residues. V was trimmed by 1 base and J by 0 bases, leaving 8 bases between them. CDR3: CASSLNPGSNQPQHF. For the CDR3, the DNA is TGTGCCAGCAGCTTGAACCCCGGTAGCAATCAGCCCCAGCATTTT.

A few counts support this clone. This chain uses TRBV7-9 with TRBJ2-1, with 8 bases aligning to TRBD2. V lost 8 bases and J lost 4; bases outside the gene matches: 10. Looked up from germline, CDR1 is SEHNR and CDR2 is FQNEAQ (reference sequence). This CDR3 region has 15 residues. CDR3 loop: CASAREVAGYNEQFF. For the CDR3, the DNA is TGTGCCAGCGCCCGGGAAGTAGCGGGGTACAATGAGCAGTTCTTC.

CDR3 coding DNA: TGTGCCTCGAGCGGGACTAGAAAAGAGACCCAGTACTTC. It specifies CASSGTRKETQYF. The chain combines TRBV30 with TRBJ2-5; 8 nucleotides align to TRBD2. Trimming took 7 bases from V and 3 from J; bases not matched to a gene: 7. CDR3 length: 13 residues. The germline CDR1 and CDR2 sequences are GTSNPN and SVGIG (reference sequence).

This clone was recorded only once. This chain links TRBV7-2 with TRBJ2-3; a possible D gene is TRBD1 (5 bases). V was shortened by 2 bases and J by 1 base, with 10 bases between the two germline ends. In germline, CDR1 is SGHTA, CDR2 FQGNSA. This CDR3 comprises 15 residues. CDR3 sequence reads: CASSLQGSRTDTQYF. CDR3 coding DNA: TGTGCCAGCAGCTTACAGGGTAGCCGCACAGATACGCAGTATTTT. Based on the CDR3 plus reference TRBV7-2 and TRBJ2-3, the full variable domain is GAGVSQSPSNKVTEKGKDVELRCDPISGHTALYWYRQSLGQGLEFLIYFQGNSAPDKSGLPSDRFSAERTGGSVSTLTIQRTQQEDSAVYLCASSLQGSRTDTQYFGPGTRLTVL.

In its sample, this clone was seen a few times. The rearrangement joins TRBV5-1 to TRBJ2-7, with 9 bases identical to TRBD2. Unmatched junction bases numbered 1, after V lost 0 bases and J lost 6 bases. This CDR3 region has 13 residues. CDR1 SGHRS and CDR2 YFSETQ come from the germline V gene. The CDR3 is CASSLVAGAEQYF. The CDR3 bases are TGCGCCAGCAGCTTGGTAGCGGGGGCCGAGCAGTACTTC.

This clone was seen a handful of times. The V call is TRBV29-1, the J call TRBJ1-2; D possibly corresponds to TRBD1 (6 bases). There are 16 residues in the CDR3. V gave up 5 bases and J gave up 5 bases, with 24 bases separating them. Germline V lookup: CDR1 SQVTM, CDR2 ANQGSEA. CDR3 nucleotides: TGCAGCGTTCAAAAGGTTACAGGGCCGCTGGCTTATGGCTACACCTTC. Its translation is CSVQKVTGPLAYGYTF.

J is TRBJ2-5 and V is TRBV6-9; 7 bases match TRBD1. The CDR3 length is 14 residues. CDR1 is MNHGY, CDR2 SVAAGI, per germline. With 8 bases clipped from V and 3 bases from J, the junction kept 9 bases outside the gene matches. This chain's CDR3 is CASHRGQVKETQYF. CDR3 coding DNA: TGTGCCAGCCATAGAGGACAGGTAAAAGAGACCCAGTACTTC.

This clone was detected a few times. The gene calls are TRBV30 and TRBJ1-2; the match to TRBD1 covers 9 bases. V shed 0 bases, J shed 4 bases, and the junction held 18 bases outside the gene matches. Germline V lookup: CDR1 GTSNPN, CDR2 SVGIG (reference sequence). The CDR3 runs to 19 residues. This chain's CDR3 is CAWSVHRGQGSRVGYGYTF. CDR3 coding DNA: TGTGCCTGGAGTGTACATAGAGGACAGGGGTCACGGGTAGGCTATGGCTACACCTTC.

The chain combines TRBV7-9 with TRBJ2-5, with 8 bases aligning to TRBD1. Germline V gene data show CDR1 as SEHNR and CDR2 as FQNEAQ (reference sequence). J gave up 4 bases and V 0 bases, and 7 bases lay outside the gene matches. This CDR3 has 16 residues. The CDR3 nucleotides are TGTGCCAGCAGCTTAGCAGCAGGGGGCAAGACAGAGACCCAGTACTTC. Translating it yields CASSLAAGGKTETQYF.

J is TRBJ2-3 and V is TRBV3-1 (or the pseudogene TRBV3-2); D is unclear. Looked up from germline, CDR1 is LGHDT and CDR2 is YNNKEL (reference sequence). CDR3 size: 11 residues. The ends were cut back, 4 bases at V and 8 bases at J, with 7 bases in the middle. The CDR3 protein is CASSPNGTQYF. CDR3 bases: TGTGCCAGCAGCCCCAACGGTACGCAGTATTTT.

This sequence joins TRBV4-1 and TRBJ1-5; D is undetermined. Trimming left V 3 bases short and J 3 bases short, with 15 bases between. This CDR3 is built from 16 residues. Germline V lookup: CDR1 MGHRA, CDR2 YSYEKL. CDR3 in amino acids: CASSHRLVPFNQPQHF. Written as DNA, the CDR3 is TGCGCCAGCAGCCATCGCCTAGTCCCGTTCAATCAGCCCCAGCATTTT.